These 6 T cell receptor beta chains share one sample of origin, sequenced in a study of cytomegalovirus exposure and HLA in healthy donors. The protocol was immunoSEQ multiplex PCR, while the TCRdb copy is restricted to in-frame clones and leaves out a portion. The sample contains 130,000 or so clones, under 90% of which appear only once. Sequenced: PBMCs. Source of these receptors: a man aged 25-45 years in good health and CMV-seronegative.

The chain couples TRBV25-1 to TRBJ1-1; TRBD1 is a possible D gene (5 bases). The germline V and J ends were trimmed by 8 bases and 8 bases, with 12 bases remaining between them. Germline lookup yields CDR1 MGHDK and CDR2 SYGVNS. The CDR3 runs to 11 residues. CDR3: CASLQRGEAFF. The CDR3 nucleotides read TGTGCCAGCCTCCAGCGGGGGGAAGCTTTCTTT.

In DNA form, the CDR3 reads TGTGCCAGCAGCTTAGAAGGACAGGGGTACACCGGGGAGCTGTTTTTT. Its protein product is CASSLEGQGYTGELFF. This chain links TRBV7-6 with TRBJ2-2; 9 bases line up with TRBD1. The CDR3 is made up of 16 amino acids. The germline V gene has CDR1 SGHVS and CDR2 FNYEAQ. J lost 3 bases, V lost 1 base, and 3 bases had no gene match.

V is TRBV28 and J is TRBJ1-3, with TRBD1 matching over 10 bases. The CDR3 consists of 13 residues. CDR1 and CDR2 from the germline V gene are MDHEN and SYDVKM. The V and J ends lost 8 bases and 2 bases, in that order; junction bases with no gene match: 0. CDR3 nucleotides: TGTGCCAGCGGACAGGGGGCTGGAAACACCATATATTTT. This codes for CASGQGAGNTIYF.

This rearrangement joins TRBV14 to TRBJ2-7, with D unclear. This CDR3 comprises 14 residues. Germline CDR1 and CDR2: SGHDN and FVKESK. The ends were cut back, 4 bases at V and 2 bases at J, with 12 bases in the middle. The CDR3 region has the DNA TGTGCCAGCAGCCCCCTCGTGGCCGCCTACGAGCAGTACTTC. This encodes CASSPLVAAYEQYF.

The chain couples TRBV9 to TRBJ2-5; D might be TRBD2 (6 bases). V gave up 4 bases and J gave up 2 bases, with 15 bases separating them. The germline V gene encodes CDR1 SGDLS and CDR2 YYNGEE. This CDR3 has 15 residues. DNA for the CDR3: TGTGCCAGCAGCCCCCGTTTGGCGGGGCAAGAGACCCAGTACTTC. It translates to CASSPRLAGQETQYF.

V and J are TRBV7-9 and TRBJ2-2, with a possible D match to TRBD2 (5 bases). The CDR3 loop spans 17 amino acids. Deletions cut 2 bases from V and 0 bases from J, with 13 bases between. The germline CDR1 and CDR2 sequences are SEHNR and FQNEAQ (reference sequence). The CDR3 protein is CASSLTPAGPNTGELFF. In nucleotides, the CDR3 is TGTGCCAGCAGCTTAACTCCCGCGGGTCCGAACACCGGGGAGCTGTTTTTT.